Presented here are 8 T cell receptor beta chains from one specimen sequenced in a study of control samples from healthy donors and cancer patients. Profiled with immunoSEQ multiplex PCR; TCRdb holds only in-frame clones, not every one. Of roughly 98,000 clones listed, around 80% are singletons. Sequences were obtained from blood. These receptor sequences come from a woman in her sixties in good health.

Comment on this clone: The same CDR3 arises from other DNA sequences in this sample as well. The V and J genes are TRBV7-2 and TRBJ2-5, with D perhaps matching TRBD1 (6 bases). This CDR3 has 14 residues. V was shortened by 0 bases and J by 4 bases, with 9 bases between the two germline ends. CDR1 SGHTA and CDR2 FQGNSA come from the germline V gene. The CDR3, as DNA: TGTGCCAGCAGCTTAGCTGGGGGCGGAGAGACCCAGTACTTC. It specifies CASSLAGGGETQYF.

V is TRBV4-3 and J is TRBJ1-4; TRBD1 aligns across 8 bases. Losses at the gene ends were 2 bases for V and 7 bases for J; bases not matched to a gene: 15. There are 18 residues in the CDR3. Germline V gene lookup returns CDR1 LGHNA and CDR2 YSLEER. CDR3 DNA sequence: TGCGCCAGCAGCCAAAGTTTTGGGGCCGGACAGGGAGCTGAAAAACTGTTTTTT. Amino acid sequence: CASSQSFGAGQGAEKLFF.

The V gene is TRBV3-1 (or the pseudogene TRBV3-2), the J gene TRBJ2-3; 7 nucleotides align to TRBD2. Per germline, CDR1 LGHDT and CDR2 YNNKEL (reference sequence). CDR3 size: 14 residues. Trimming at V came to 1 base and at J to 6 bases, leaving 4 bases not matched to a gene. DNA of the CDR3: TGTGCCAGCAGCCAAGGCGGGGGATTCGATACGCAGTATTTT. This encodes CASSQGGGFDTQYF.

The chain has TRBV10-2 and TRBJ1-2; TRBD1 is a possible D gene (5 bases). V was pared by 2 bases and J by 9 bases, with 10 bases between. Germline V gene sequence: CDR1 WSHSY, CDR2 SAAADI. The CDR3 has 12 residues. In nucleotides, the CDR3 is TGCGCCAGCAGTGAGAACCAGGGAAGCTACACCTTC. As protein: CASSENQGSYTF.

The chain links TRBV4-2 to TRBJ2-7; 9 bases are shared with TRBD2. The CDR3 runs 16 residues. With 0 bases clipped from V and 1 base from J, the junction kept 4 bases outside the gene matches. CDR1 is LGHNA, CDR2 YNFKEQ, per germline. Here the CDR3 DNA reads TGTGCCAGCAGCCAAGAACCCACTAGCGGGTCCTACGAGCAGTACTTC. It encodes CASSQEPTSGSYEQYF.

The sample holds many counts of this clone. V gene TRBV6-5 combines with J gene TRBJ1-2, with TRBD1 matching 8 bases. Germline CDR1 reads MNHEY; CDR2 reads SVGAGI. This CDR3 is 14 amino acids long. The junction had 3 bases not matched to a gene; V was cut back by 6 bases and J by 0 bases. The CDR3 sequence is CASRGTGANYGYTF. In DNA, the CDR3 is TGTGCCAGCAGGGGGACAGGTGCTAACTATGGCTACACCTTC.

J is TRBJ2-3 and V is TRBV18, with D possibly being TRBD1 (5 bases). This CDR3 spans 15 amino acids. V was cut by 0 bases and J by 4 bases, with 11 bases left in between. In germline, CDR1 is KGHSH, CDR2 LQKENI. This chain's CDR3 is CASSPPQGIPDTQYF. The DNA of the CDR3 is TGTGCCAGCTCACCACCGCAGGGTATACCAGATACGCAGTATTTT.

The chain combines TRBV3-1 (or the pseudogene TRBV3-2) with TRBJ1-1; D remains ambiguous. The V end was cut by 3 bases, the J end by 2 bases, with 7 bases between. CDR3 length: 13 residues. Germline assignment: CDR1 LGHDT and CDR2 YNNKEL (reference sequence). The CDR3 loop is CASSQSDNTEAFF. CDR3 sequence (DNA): TGTGCCAGCAGCCAGAGCGATAACACTGAAGCTTTCTTT.